This T cell receptor beta chain was captured by sequencing in a study of vaccination and CD4 T cells after COVID-19. Study background: A vaccine, either BNT162b2 or mRNA-1273, was given to participants in two doses. The post-vaccine samples came a median around 71 days after dose two (range 14 to 241).

Germline V gives CDR1 SGHTA, CDR2 FQGTGA. V lost 4 bases and J 5 bases, leaving 14 bases between the germline ends. The CDR3 covers 14 residues. The Oncomine TCR Beta short-read assay was what sequenced the DNA obtained from cultured CD4+ T cells. TCRdb reprocessed the PCR reads with MiXCR, giving one entry per CDR3 protein. The sample records roughly 13,000 distinct CDR3 sequences, around two fifths being singletons. Treatment meaning: roughly 11-day PBMC culture with coronavirus spike peptide pools or control peptides (ViraFEST assay). Study-level results: Reactive clone data from convalescent patients indicated a median of about 86% appearing only post-vaccination.

This clonotype was detected only a few times. The target antigen is unknown. The rearrangement joins TRBV7-3 to TRBJ1-1, with a possible D match to TRBD1 (6 bases). Sequenced sample: cultured CD4+ T cells from blood. The receptor was isolated from a human donor with COVID-19. CDR3 residues: CASSSDSLGTEAFF. CDR3 DNA sequence: TGTGCCAGCAGCTCGGACAGCTTAGGAACTGAAGCTTTCTTT.